One sample yielded the 21 T cell receptor beta chains listed below, sequenced in a study of T-cell reconstitution after alpha-beta-depleted transplantation in children (dated by TCRdb to the mid-2010s). Library prep was done by PCR. Reads for this sample came from an Illumina HiSeq 2500. Molecular barcoding was employed in the preparation of TCR libraries, with unique molecular identifiers being used to normalize TCRbeta repertoire quantification. TCRdb reworked the public reads: Q25 trimming with fastp, MiXCR clone assembly, productive beta chains retained. Rows are combined by CDR3 protein, so each entry shows the most common genes and DNA. This sample lists approximately 510,000 distinct CDR3 sequences; around 19% were detected once. Of the sample, less than 4% is held by the ten largest clones. The material sequenced was PBMCs from the stem cell graft donor, taken from the stem cell graft. These receptors were collected from a human donor who donated a stem cell graft to a child with acute lymphoblastic leukemia.

In its sample, this clonotype was seen a few times. The CDR3 bases are TGTGCCAGCAGCGTCTTGGGGGGGTTCGATGAGCAGTTCTTC. Its protein is CASSVLGGFDEQFF. The rearrangement uses TRBV9 and TRBJ2-1, with TRBD2 matching over 7 bases. The CDR3 consists of 14 residues. J was trimmed by 8 bases and V by 2 bases; bases with no gene match: 7. The V gene's germline CDR1 is SGDLS and CDR2 YYNGEE.

This clonotype was counted only a few times. The chain couples TRBV5-1 to TRBJ2-2; D gene uncertain. Trimming left V 0 bases short and J 2 bases short, with 8 bases between. CDR3 length: 15 amino acids. The V gene's germline CDR1 is SGHRS and CDR2 YFSETQ. CDR3 in amino acids: CASSLVGINTGELFF. CDR3 DNA sequence: TGCGCCAGCAGCTTGGTGGGGATAAACACCGGGGAGCTGTTTTTT.

The V and J genes are TRBV5-1 and TRBJ1-1, with TRBD1 matching 7 bases. J was trimmed by 0 bases and V by 3 bases; bases with no gene match: 11. The germline gives CDR1 SGHRS, CDR2 YFSETQ. The CDR3 consists of 17 residues. This chain's CDR3 is CASSSHRGTSMNTEAFF. CDR3 nucleotide sequence: TGCGCCAGCAGCTCCCACAGGGGTACCTCTATGAACACTGAAGCTTTCTTT.

This clonotype was detected only a few times. The chain recombines TRBV6-2 or TRBV6-3 with TRBJ2-7; 12 bases map to TRBD2. The CDR3 is 16 residues long. The trim removed 4 bases at V and 5 bases at J, leaving 9 bases unmatched. The V gene's germline CDR1 is MNHEY and CDR2 SVGEGT. The CDR3 protein is CASSWGPSGRANEQYF. DNA of the CDR3: TGTGCCAGCAGTTGGGGCCCTAGCGGGAGGGCGAACGAGCAGTACTTC.

This rearrangement joins TRBV4-2 to TRBJ2-2, with D perhaps TRBD1 (5 bases). The CDR3 is 16 amino acids. CDR1 is LGHNA, CDR2 YNFKEQ, per germline. Trimming left V 3 bases short and J 1 base short, with 12 bases between. The CDR3: CASSQTVPLNTGELFF. The CDR3 bases are TGTGCCAGCAGCCAGACAGTTCCTCTGAACACCGGGGAGCTGTTTTTT.

The chain has TRBV7-3 and TRBJ1-1; 8 bases are shared with TRBD1. V lost 0 bases to trimming and J lost 5 bases; unmatched junction nucleotides: 5. The germline V gene encodes CDR1 SGHTA and CDR2 FQGTGA. The CDR3 is 15 residues long. The CDR3 spells CASSLTTGGKTEAFF. CDR3 nucleotides: TGTGCCAGCAGCTTAACCACAGGGGGAAAAACTGAAGCTTTCTTT.

The sample holds a few counts of this clonotype. The genes are TRBV5-1 and TRBJ2-1, with TRBD1 matching 9 bases. The CDR3 is 22 residues long. V lost 2 bases and J lost 0; bases outside the gene matches: 21. From germline, CDR1 is SGHRS and CDR2 YFSETQ. The CDR3 loop is CASSFSHKQGAYIKSSYNEQFF. The DNA for the CDR3 is TGCGCCAGCAGCTTCTCCCACAAACAGGGGGCTTACATTAAGAGCTCCTACAATGAGCAGTTCTTC.

V and J are TRBV11-2 and TRBJ2-1; D uncertain. The germline V gene has CDR1 SGHAT and CDR2 FQNNGV. The CDR3 consists of 13 residues. The V end was cut by 5 bases, the J end by 5 bases, with 10 bases between. CDR3 DNA sequence: TGTGCCAGCAGCCCACCCCCCCACAATGAGCAGTTCTTC. This gives the protein CASSPPPHNEQFF.

This clonotype was picked up a small number of times. The rearrangement joins TRBV5-1 to TRBJ2-7; 8 positions match TRBD1. The V and J ends lost 3 bases and 6 bases, in that order; junction bases with no gene match: 8. This CDR3 comprises 14 residues. Germline V lookup: CDR1 SGHRS, CDR2 YFSETQ. The CDR3 region is CASSSGTGLAEQYF. The CDR3 DNA reads TGCGCCAGCAGCTCAGGGACAGGCCTGGCCGAGCAGTACTTC.

The chain has TRBV3-1 and TRBJ2-5; TRBD2 matches 11 bases. CDR1 LGHDT and CDR2 YNNKEL come from the germline V gene (reference sequence). The CDR3 is 16 amino acids. V lost 0 bases to trimming and J lost 4 bases; unmatched junction nucleotides: 4. Written as DNA, the CDR3 is TGTGCCAGCAGCCAAGATTGGCTAGCGGGAGGAGAGACCCAGTACTTC. It is translated as CASSQDWLAGGETQYF.

This clonotype was observed a few times. The CDR3 loop is CASSFGTVAEAFF. The CDR3 region has the DNA TGTGCCAGCAGCTTTGGGACAGTCGCGGAAGCTTTCTTT. This chain links TRBV5-6 with TRBJ1-1, with 7 bases lining up with TRBD1. CDR1 and CDR2 from the germline V gene are SGHDT and YYEEEE. The CDR3 runs to 13 residues. With V trimmed by 2 bases and J by 8 bases, 6 bases remained unmatched.

This clonotype was seen a few times. The rearrangement joins TRBV29-1 to TRBJ2-3; D perhaps matches TRBD2 (6 bases). The CDR3 loop spans 14 amino acids. CDR1 is SQVTM, CDR2 ANQGSEA, per germline. V was trimmed by 5 bases and J by 3 bases, leaving 15 bases between them. The CDR3 coding sequence is TGCAGCGTTTCCGAGACTAGTCCAACAGATACGCAGTATTTT. This encodes CSVSETSPTDTQYF.

The CDR3 loop is CASSVHGSTGSYEQYF. For the CDR3, the DNA is TGTGCCAGCAGTGTTCATGGGTCCACGGGATCCTACGAGCAGTACTTC. The rearrangement joins TRBV6-1 to TRBJ2-7, with TRBD2 as a possible D gene (5 bases). The CDR3 length is 16 residues. Germline CDR1 is MNHNS and CDR2 is SASEGT. Trimming stripped 4 bases from V and 1 base from J, with 17 bases between.

The V gene is TRBV29-1, the J gene TRBJ2-2, with no clear D. This CDR3 region has 14 residues. With 0 bases removed from V and 4 bases from J, the gap between germline ends came to 9 bases. Germline V lookup: CDR1 SQVTM, CDR2 ANQGSEA. This CDR3 reads CSVEEGFGTGELFF. In nucleotides, the CDR3 is TGCAGCGTTGAAGAGGGGTTCGGCACCGGGGAGCTGTTTTTT.

J is TRBJ2-4 and V is TRBV20-1; the D gene is possibly TRBD2 (5 bases). Trimming took 4 bases from V and 8 from J, leaving 6 bases between them. There are 10 residues in the CDR3. CDR1 is DFQATT and CDR2 is SNEGSKA in the germline V gene (reference sequence). The CDR3 nucleotides read TGCAGTGCTAAAGCGGACATTCAGTACTTC. Its translation is CSAKADIQYF.

This clonotype was seen a handful of times. The gene calls are TRBV5-1 and TRBJ2-1; TRBD2 is a possible D gene (5 bases). The length of the CDR3 is 15 residues. CDR1 is SGHRS, CDR2 YFSETQ, per germline. The V and J ends lost 1 base and 7 bases respectively, with 15 bases between them. Here the CDR3 DNA reads TGCGCCAGCAGCTTGTTGGACTCTTTTACGAATGAGCAGTTCTTC. It yields the protein CASSLLDSFTNEQFF.

The V call is TRBV7-6, the J call TRBJ2-7; either TRBD1 or TRBD2 may supply D (6 bases each). CDR3 length: 16 residues. Looked up from germline, CDR1 is SGHVS and CDR2 is FNYEAQ. V dropped 5 bases and J dropped 0 bases, with 17 bases sitting between them. For the CDR3, the DNA is TGTGCCAGCAGCCCCCCCGGGGGACAAAACTCCTACGAGCAGTACTTC. This encodes CASSPPGGQNSYEQYF.

This clonotype was observed once. The genes are TRBV27 and TRBJ1-2; 12 bases agree with TRBD1. This CDR3 has 14 residues. Trimming cost V 6 bases and J 8 bases; bases outside gene matches: 7. Germline CDR1 MNHEY, CDR2 SMNVEV (reference sequence). CDR3 sequence: CASRTGQGAKGYTF. The CDR3 DNA reads as TGTGCCAGCAGGACGGGACAGGGGGCGAAGGGCTACACCTTC.

There are a few counts of this clonotype. The CDR3: CASSVTDNEQFF. CDR3 DNA: TGTGCCAGCAGCGTTACGGACAATGAGCAGTTCTTC. This chain uses TRBV9 with TRBJ2-1; D is undetermined. Germline CDR1 reads SGDLS; CDR2 reads YYNGEE. V was clipped by 2 bases and J by 5 bases, with 5 bases between them. This CDR3 has 12 residues.

This clonotype showed up just a few times. This chain joins TRBV4-1 and TRBJ2-7, with TRBD2 as a possible D gene (6 bases). V gave up 0 bases and J gave up 2 bases, with 14 bases separating them. Germline assignment: CDR1 MGHRA and CDR2 YSYEKL. This CDR3 spans 16 amino acids. CDR3 in DNA: TGCGCCAGCAGCCAAGATCGCTGGCCGGGGGCCTACGAGCAGTACTTC. Encoded protein: CASSQDRWPGAYEQYF.

J is TRBJ2-7 and V is TRBV12-3 or TRBV12-4; 9 bases agree with TRBD1. The CDR3 runs to 15 residues. Trimming removed 3 bases from V and 2 bases from J; junction bases left unmatched: 5. CDR3 coding DNA: TGTGCCAGCAGTTTTCCCGGGACAGGGACCTACGAGCAGTACTTC. It specifies CASSFPGTGTYEQYF.